The 23 T cell receptor beta chains listed next were all sequenced from one sample in a study of blood T cell repertoires in COVID-19. Clones were sequenced by immunoSEQ multiplex PCR, and TCRdb holds only the in-frame ones, with some missing. The repertoire holds a few hundred thousand clones, with approximately 85% as singletons. Source material: peripheral blood. These receptors were collected from a human donor with COVID-19, enrolled during active disease. The donor label of this sample is uncertain.

Notes on this clone: Relative to the germline gene, one junction end is altered; a read error may explain this. This chain joins TRBV28 and TRBJ2-7; 8 bases agree with TRBD2. The CDR3 has 15 amino acids. The germline CDR1 and CDR2 sequences are MDHEN and SYDVKM. CDR3 loop: CARRPRGGESYEQYF. The CDR3 DNA reads as TGTGCCCGCAGGCCACGGGGGGGGGAGTCCTACGAGCAGTACTTC.

This chain joins TRBV7-6 and TRBJ1-1; D uncertain. Germline V gene sequence: CDR1 SGHVS, CDR2 FNYEAQ. The CDR3 totals 12 residues. V gave up 1 base and J gave up 6 bases, with 6 bases separating them. CDR3 bases: TGTGCCAGCAGCTTAGGTACAGCTGAAGCTTTCTTT. It encodes CASSLGTAEAFF.

This chain joins TRBV5-1 and TRBJ2-2, with 7 positions matching TRBD1. This CDR3 comprises 16 residues. V gave up 4 bases and J gave up 2 bases; unmatched junction bases: 8. Germline values: CDR1 SGHRS, CDR2 YFSETQ. For the CDR3, the DNA is TGCGCCAGCAGCCCACAGGGGACAGCCAACACCGGGGAGCTGTTTTTT. Protein product: CASSPQGTANTGELFF.

This clone was counted a few times. The V call is TRBV19, the J call TRBJ1-2; the match to TRBD1 covers 8 bases. The V segment lost 5 bases and the J segment 2 bases; nucleotides outside the gene matches: 7. Germline values: CDR1 LNHDA, CDR2 SQIVND (reference sequence). The CDR3 loop spans 15 amino acids. The DNA of the CDR3 is TGTGCCAGTAGTGCCAGACAGGGGACAAACTATGGCTACACCTTC. It translates to CASSARQGTNYGYTF. The full variable domain, completed using reference TRBV19 and TRBJ1-2, is DGGITQSPKYLFRKEGQNVTLSCEQNLNHDAMYWYRQDPGQGLRLIYYSQIVNDFQKGDIAEGYSVSREKKESFPLTVTSAQKNPTAFYLCASSARQGTNYGYTFGSGTRLTVV.

The V and J genes are TRBV6-1 and TRBJ1-1; D possibly corresponds to TRBD1 (5 bases). This CDR3 spans 14 amino acids. V was shortened by 3 bases and J by 0 bases, with 8 bases between the two germline ends. Germline CDR1 MNHNS, CDR2 SASEGT. The CDR3 sequence: CASSDPGLNTEAFF. The CDR3 nucleotides are TGTGCCAGCAGTGACCCAGGGTTGAACACTGAAGCTTTCTTT.

The chain employs TRBV28 and TRBJ2-2; TRBD1 might be the D (5 bases). Trimming removed 2 bases from V and 6 bases from J, with 13 bases in between. CDR1 is MDHEN and CDR2 is SYDVKM in the germline V gene. The CDR3 consists of 15 residues. CDR3 sequence (DNA): TGTGCCAGCAGTTTAAGGGGCGTAGGAGCCGGGGAGCTGTTTTTT. Protein sequence: CASSLRGVGAGELFF.

This clone was found many times. The gene calls are TRBV5-6 and TRBJ1-4; unclear D gene. Germline CDR1 and CDR2: SGHDT and YYEEEE. This CDR3 is 16 amino acids long. Trimming pared 1 base from V and 4 bases from J, leaving 14 bases between. CDR3 region: CASSLKELGINEKLFF. CDR3 coding DNA: TGTGCCAGCAGCTTGAAGGAGCTCGGGATTAATGAAAAACTGTTTTTT.

The V gene is TRBV19, the J gene TRBJ2-4; TRBD1 matches at 8 bases. From germline, CDR1 is LNHDA and CDR2 SQIVND (reference sequence). V shed 6 bases, J shed 4 bases, and the junction held 5 bases outside the gene matches. This CDR3 spans 14 amino acids. This chain's CDR3 is CASRPTGEKNIQYF. The CDR3 DNA reads TGTGCCAGTAGGCCGACAGGGGAGAAAAACATTCAGTACTTC.

This clone was detected only once. The gene calls are TRBV30 and TRBJ1-3; D might be TRBD1 (5 bases). Trimming removed 6 bases at V and 3 bases at J, with 18 bases between. CDR3 length: 15 residues. Germline values: CDR1 GTSNPN, CDR2 SVGIG (reference sequence). The CDR3 DNA is TGTGCCTGTCTTCGGGGGAGGTTAAATGGAAACACCATATATTTT. Its protein is CACLRGRLNGNTIYF.

The chain carries TRBV7-2 and TRBJ1-3, with 9 bases aligning to TRBD1. J lost 7 bases, V lost 3 bases, and 7 bases had no gene match. The germline V gene has CDR1 SGHTA and CDR2 FQGNSA. The CDR3 is 15 residues long. This CDR3 reads CASSLRTGAGNTIYF. The CDR3 DNA reads TGTGCCAGCAGCTTGCGGACAGGGGCGGGTAACACCATATATTTT.

The chain recombines TRBV2 with TRBJ2-3; TRBD1 might be the D (8 bases). Trimming removed 6 bases from V and 3 bases from J, with 16 bases in between. CDR1 and CDR2 from the germline V gene are SNHLY and FYNNEI. The CDR3 loop spans 15 amino acids. The CDR3 DNA follows: TGTGCCAGCAGCGTACTACAGGGGGGGACAGATACGCAGTATTTT. Translated, it gives CASSVLQGGTDTQYF.

This clone was picked up a small number of times. This chain joins TRBV14 and TRBJ1-5, with a possible D match to TRBD1 (5 bases). V dropped 0 bases and J dropped 6 bases, with 18 bases sitting between them. Germline assignment: CDR1 SGHDN and CDR2 FVKESK. This CDR3 is 17 amino acids long. CDR3 nucleotide sequence: TGTGCCAGCAGCCAAGAGGGCTGGCTCCAGGGAGGTCAGCCCCAGCATTTT. Encoded protein: CASSQEGWLQGGQPQHF.

The J gene is TRBJ2-3, the V gene TRBV9; 10 nucleotides match TRBD2. There are 17 residues in the CDR3. Germline V lookup: CDR1 SGDLS, CDR2 YYNGEE. The junction had 6 bases not matched to a gene; V was cut back by 0 bases and J by 2 bases. Here the CDR3 DNA reads TGTGCCAGCAGCGTAGGATGGACTAGCGGATTCACAGATACGCAGTATTTT. This gives the protein CASSVGWTSGFTDTQYF.

This clone appeared a few times. In DNA, the CDR3 is TGTGCCATCAGTGGGGACAGCGAAGCTTTCTTT. This codes for CAISGDSEAFF. The rearrangement uses TRBV10-3 and TRBJ1-1, with 7 positions matching TRBD1. The germline gives CDR1 ENHRY, CDR2 SYGVKD. Trimming took 4 bases from V and 8 from J; bases not matched to a gene: 1. The CDR3 totals 11 residues.

The chain combines TRBV7-9 with TRBJ2-1, with a possible D match to TRBD2 (5 bases). Trimming removed 3 bases at V and 8 bases at J, with 5 bases between. The germline CDR1 and CDR2 sequences are SEHNR and FQNEAQ (reference sequence). The CDR3 has 11 amino acids. The CDR3 region is CASSLGDEQFF. As DNA, the CDR3 is TGTGCCAGCAGCTTGGGAGATGAGCAGTTCTTC.

The chain uses TRBV5-6 and TRBJ2-1; 11 nucleotides line up with TRBD1. Germline V gene sequence: CDR1 SGHDT, CDR2 YYEEEE. V lost 4 bases, J lost 7 bases, and 10 bases stayed unmatched. The CDR3 extends over 16 amino acids. The CDR3 bases are TGTGCCAGCAGCCCGGGACAGGGGGTATATGTGAATGAGCAGTTCTTC. Its protein product is CASSPGQGVYVNEQFF.

The V gene is TRBV11-2, the J gene TRBJ2-7, with 9 bases fitting TRBD2. This CDR3 is 16 amino acids long. V lost 1 base, J lost 5 bases, and 9 bases stayed unmatched. From germline, CDR1 is SGHAT and CDR2 FQNNGV. CDR3: CASSLVTLAGADEQYF. For the CDR3, the DNA is TGTGCCAGCAGCTTAGTTACTTTAGCGGGAGCGGACGAGCAGTACTTC.

The genes are TRBV10-3 and TRBJ2-2; a weak D match, TRBD1 (6 bases). Between the trimmed V and J ends, which lost 10 bases and 6 bases, there was a span of 18 bases. This CDR3 comprises 14 residues. The germline V gene has CDR1 ENHRY and CDR2 SYGVKD. The CDR3 loop reads CATERQEGSGELFF. Here the CDR3 DNA reads TGTGCCACCGAGCGACAGGAAGGATCCGGGGAGCTGTTTTTT.

This rearrangement joins TRBV3-1 (or the pseudogene TRBV3-2) to TRBJ1-2; 7 bases line up with TRBD1. This CDR3 is 15 amino acids long. CDR1 and CDR2 from the germline V gene are LGHDT and YNNKEL (reference sequence). V trimming: 0 bases; J trimming: 4 bases; junction bases outside the gene matches: 5. CDR3 sequence reads: CASSQDPTGIYGYTF. CDR3 DNA: TGTGCCAGCAGCCAAGATCCGACAGGGATCTATGGCTACACCTTC.

This chain connects TRBV28 to TRBJ1-2; no firm D call. The CDR3 extends over 12 amino acids. Per germline, CDR1 MDHEN and CDR2 SYDVKM. Deletions cut 10 bases from V and 2 bases from J, with 11 bases between. For the CDR3, the DNA is TGTGCCACCTGGGCTGAAAACTATGGCTACACCTTC. It translates to CATWAENYGYTF.

V usage is TRBV19 and J usage is TRBJ2-3; 9 nucleotides align to TRBD2. Trimming at V came to 4 bases and at J to 4 bases, leaving 6 bases not matched to a gene. The CDR3 loop spans 15 amino acids. The V gene's germline CDR1 is LNHDA and CDR2 SQIVND (reference sequence). CDR3 residues: CASSTLAGDPDTQYF. The CDR3 DNA reads as TGTGCCAGTAGTACGTTAGCGGGAGACCCAGATACGCAGTATTTT.

This clone was seen a single time. The chain has TRBV12-5 and TRBJ2-7; a possible D gene is TRBD1 (5 bases). The CDR3 sequence is 13 residues long. Germline loops: CDR1 LGHNT, CDR2 FRNRAP. V was shortened by 1 base and J by 4 bases, with 8 bases between the two germline ends. Here the CDR3 DNA reads TGTGCTAGTGGTTTGGCCCAGGGATACGAGCAGTACTTC. Protein sequence: CASGLAQGYEQYF.

Note on this clone: One junction end disagrees with the germline gene, perhaps due to a read error. V gene TRBV3-1 (or the pseudogene TRBV3-2) combines with J gene TRBJ2-3; D remains unclear. Germline lookup yields CDR1 LGHDT and CDR2 YNNKEL (reference sequence). The CDR3 runs 13 residues. CDR3 in DNA: TGTGCCAGCAGCCAAACACCCCCATCAGGCGTCTCTTTT. Translating it yields CASSQTPPSGVSF.